The rows below give T cell receptor beta chains drawn from one sample of a study of tumor and adjacent non-tumor tissue in lung cancer. TCRdb independently ran MiXCR on the multiplex PCR reads; one entry per CDR3 protein. The data contain 90,000 to 110,000 distinct CDR3 sequences, around 80% of them singletons. The sequenced sample was lung tumor tissue. Receptors were obtained from an older woman with non-small cell lung cancer. Each CDR3 is given with its conserved first and last residue. A D gene is named only where the DNA matches it firmly. Size is omitted from some rows. Given values are once, few, many or a class for expanded clones.

j_call clone_size v_call d_call cdr3_nt cdr3_aa
TRBJ2-7 NA TRBV29-1 NA TGTAGCGTTGTGGACGGAGACTTC CSVVDGDF
TRBJ2-2 NA TRBV7-9 NA TGTGCCAGCAGCTGGGGGGAAATCACCGGGGAGCTGTTTTTT CASSWGEITGELFF
TRBJ1-2 few TRBV20-1 NA TGCAGTGCTAGAGATCAGATGAAGAATGGCTACATCTTC CSARDQMKNGYIF
TRBJ1-1 NA TRBV12-3/TRBV12-4 NA TGTACTAGCAGTTTCTTAGGAGGCGAGGCTTTCTTT CTSSFLGGEAFF
TRBJ2-1 NA TRBV20-1 NA TGCAATGCTAGGGGGTCGACTGGTGAGCATTTCTTC CNARGSTGEHFF
TRBJ1-6 NA TRBV4-3 TRBD1 TGCGACAGCAGCCTCGGGGACAGGGGAAATTCACCTATCCACTTT CDSSLGDRGNSPIHF
TRBJ1-2 NA TRBV12-3/TRBV12-4 TRBD1 TGTGCCAGCAGTTTTGGGGCAGGGGGCAATGGCTACACCTTC CASSFGAGGNGYTF
TRBJ2-1 NA TRBV7-3 TRBD1 TGTGCCAGTAGCCTAGGGACAGGGCCCTCCTACAATGAGCATTTCTTC CASSLGTGPSYNEHFF
TRBJ2-1 NA TRBV6-1 NA TGTGCCAGCAGTGAGAACCCCGGGAACTCCTACAATGAGCAGTTCTTC CASSENPGNSYNEQFF
TRBJ1-2 NA TRBV6-5 NA TGTGCCAGCAATTACTCTAGATGGGTTGGGTGCTACACCTTC CASNYSRWVGCYTF
TRBJ1-2 few TRBV11-3 NA TGTGACAGCAGCTTATTACATGCAGGAGCATCTATCTATGGCTACACCTTC CDSSLLHAGASIYGYTF
TRBJ1-6 NA TRBV11-2 NA TGTGCCAGCAGCTTAGGCCCAGGGGCCTCACCCCTCTACTTT CASSLGPGASPLYF
TRBJ2-3 NA TRBV29-1 TRBD1 TGCAGCATTCTTCGGGACAGTTCTAGTACAGATACGCAGTATTTT CSILRDSSSTDTQYF
TRBJ2-3 NA TRBV6-9 NA TGTACCAGCAGTCCCCCCGGTGTAACTAGCACAGATACGCAGTATTTT CTSSPPGVTSTDTQYF
TRBJ2-1 NA TRBV20-1 NA TGCAGCGCTAGGGTCGGGACACTTTACAATGACCAGTTCTTC CSARVGTLYNDQFF
TRBJ1-5 NA TRBV4-2 NA TGTGCCAGCAGCCAAGACCGGGACCGAGCGCTTTATAGCAATCAGCCCCAGCATTTT CASSQDRDRALYSNQPQHF
TRBJ2-5 many TRBV6-2/TRBV6-3 TRBD1 TGTGCCAGCAGACGGACAGGGGAGACCCAGTACTTC CASRRTGETQYF
TRBJ1-2 NA TRBV11-2 NA TGTGCCAGCAGCTTAGCACGGGACGGCCTGCATGGCTACACCTTC CASSLARDGLHGYTF
TRBJ2-1 many TRBV4-1 NA TGCGCCAGCAGCCAAGATCGTATTAGCGTTTACAATGAGCAGTTCTTC CASSQDRISVYNEQFF
TRBJ2-3 NA TRBV6-5 NA TGTGCCAGCAGTTTAGGGGAGGTGGGAGTTATGTATTTT CASSLGEVGVMYF
TRBJ1-2 many TRBV6-1 NA TGTGCCAGCAGTCGCGACGGCTTCTATGGCTACACCTTC CASSRDGFYGYTF
TRBJ2-1 NA TRBV4-1 NA TGCGTCAGCAGCCAAGAGGCAGTCATCTACTACAATGAGAAGTTCTTC CVSSQEAVIYYNEKFF
TRBJ2-7 NA TRBV12-3/TRBV12-4 TRBD1 TGTGCCATCAGATACAGACAGGGGAGCTCCTACGGGCACTACTTC CAIRYRQGSSYGHYF
TRBJ1-2 NA TRBV20-1 NA TGCAATCCTAGTGAGGGGAACGGCTATGGCTACACCTTC CNPSEGNGYGYTF
TRBJ2-7 NA TRBV4-3 NA TGCGCCAGCAGCCAAGGGACTAATGGGACCTACGAGCAGTACTTC CASSQGTNGTYEQYF
TRBJ2-1 few TRBV11-3 TRBD1 TGTGCCAGCAGCTCCCCGGGACAGGGCAGCAATGAGCAGTTCTTC CASSSPGQGSNEQFF
TRBJ1-1 NA TRBV28 NA TGTGCCAGCAGTTTGGGGATGGGGACTGAACCTGGAGCTTTCTTT CASSLGMGTEPGAFF
TRBJ1-5 NA TRBV6-6 NA TGTACCAGCAGTGAGACAGGCGTATATGGCAATCAGCCCCAGCATTTT CTSSETGVYGNQPQHF
TRBJ2-7 NA TRBV11-1 NA TGTGCCAGCAGCTTGGCGGGACAGTGGGGACCCTACGACCAGTACTTC CASSLAGQWGPYDQYF
TRBJ2-1 once TRBV5-5 NA TGTGCCAGCAGCTCCGATAAAACTAGCAGTCGGGAGCAGTTCTTC CASSSDKTSSREQFF
TRBJ2-5 NA TRBV11-3 NA TGTGCTAGCAGCTTAGGGAGCGCAAGAGGGGAGACACAGTACTTC CASSLGSARGETQYF
TRBJ1-2 many TRBV28 TRBD1 TGTGCCAGCAGCCCCGGGACAGGGGGCTCCTATGGCTACACCTTC CASSPGTGGSYGYTF
TRBJ2-1 NA TRBV6-6 NA TGTGCCAGCAGGCCAGGGTCGAGCTACGAGCAGTTCTTC CASRPGSSYEQFF
TRBJ1-1 NA TRBV29-1 TRBD1 TGCATCGGGGGGACAGGGTCCATTGGCACTGAAGCTTTCTTT CIGGTGSIGTEAFF
TRBJ2-3 NA TRBV6-6 NA TGTGCCAGCAGTTACTCGAACGGGATTGATGGGGATACGCAGTATTTT CASSYSNGIDGDTQYF
TRBJ2-5 NA TRBV28 TRBD2 TGTGCTAGCAGTTACACCGGACTAGCGGGAGAGACCCAGTACTTC CASSYTGLAGETQYF
TRBJ2-3 NA TRBV28 NA TGTGCCAGCAGTTTGGTAGGGCAGTGTACAGATACGCAGTATTTT CASSLVGQCTDTQYF
TRBJ2-3 NA TRBV11-2 NA TGTGCCTGCAGCGCCACCGGGACGGGCACATATACGCAGTATTTT CACSATGTGTYTQYF
TRBJ2-5 once TRBV29-1 TRBD1 TGTAGCGATGAACGGGGACAGGGGGCTGGAGGGACCCAGTACTTC CSDERGQGAGGTQYF
TRBJ1-4 NA TRBV6-2/TRBV6-3 NA TGTGCCAGCTGTAGCGGTGGGGCCGGTGAAACAATGTTTTTT CASCSGGAGETMFF
TRBJ2-3 few TRBV7-2 NA TGTGCCAGCAGCCCATCGCGGAACACAGATACGCAGTATTTT CASSPSRNTDTQYF
TRBJ2-7 many TRBV6-6 NA TGTGCCAGCAAGACGAGCGCGGTGGACGAGCAGTACTTC CASKTSAVDEQYF
TRBJ2-5 NA TRBV20-1 TRBD1 TGCGGTGTGTACAGGGGGCAGGAGACCCAGTACTTC CGVYRGQETQYF
TRBJ2-4 NA TRBV6-1 NA TGTGCCAGCAGCGCCCCGGCCCATCGGGACATTCAGTACTTC CASSAPAHRDIQYF
TRBJ2-3 NA TRBV11-2 TRBD2 TGTGTCAGCAGCTTAGCGGGGGGAACGGGGGTGGATACGCAATATTTT CVSSLAGGTGVDTQYF
TRBJ1-6 NA TRBV7-9 NA TGTGCCAGCAGCTCATCGGCCGAATCACCCCTCCACTTT CASSSSAESPLHF
TRBJ2-1 NA TRBV10-3 NA TGCGCCATCAGTCTGTCAGGACGGGTAGGGATAGGGGACAATGAGCAGTTCTTC CAISLSGRVGIGDNEQFF